A single sample is the source of the 18 T cell receptor beta chains below, sequenced in a study of shared clonotypes between healthy human individuals. This table comes from immunoSEQ multiplex PCR, and its TCRdb copy is limited to in-frame clones, with some not included. The repertoire includes more than 2,000,000 clones, more than 85% of them detected once, and about 0.39% sits in the top ten. Sample: naive CD4+ T cells from PBMCs. This sample's subset: CD45RA+ positively selected. These receptors were taken from a man aged 18 to 30 in good health. Some clones in this sample may be carry-over from other donors' samples.

The V and J genes are TRBV7-3 and TRBJ2-2; D not certain. Germline lookup yields CDR1 SGHTA and CDR2 FQGTGA. The CDR3 has 14 amino acids. Trimming removed 4 bases at V and 6 bases at J, with 12 bases between. CDR3 amino acids: CASSSIDTPGELFF. The CDR3 nucleotides are TGTGCCAGCAGCTCCATCGACACACCCGGGGAGCTGTTTTTT.

This clone has more than one count but fewer than ten. The chain has TRBV4-3 and TRBJ2-7, with TRBD2 matching 15 bases. This CDR3 spans 16 amino acids. J was trimmed by 9 bases and V by 0 bases; bases with no gene match: 6. Looked up from germline, CDR1 is LGHNA and CDR2 is YSLEER. The CDR3 sequence is CASSQDWGLAGGRQYF. The CDR3 bases are TGCGCCAGCAGCCAAGATTGGGGACTAGCGGGAGGAAGGCAGTACTTC.

The rearrangement joins TRBV7-2 to TRBJ2-1; 12 bases align to TRBD2. Germline V gene sequence: CDR1 SGHTA, CDR2 FQGNSA. The CDR3 contains 16 residues. Losses at the gene ends were 4 bases for V and 8 bases for J; bases not matched to a gene: 9. The CDR3 region is CASSYELAGGFHEQFF. CDR3 DNA: TGTGCCAGCAGCTATGAACTAGCGGGAGGCTTCCATGAGCAGTTCTTC. The variable domain in full, completed from reference TRBV7-2 and TRBJ2-1, reads GAGVSQSPSNKVTEKGKDVELRCDPISGHTALYWYRQSLGQGLEFLIYFQGNSAPDKSGLPSDRFSAERTGGSVSTLTIQRTQQEDSAVYLCASSYELAGGFHEQFFGPGTRLTVL.

The chain couples TRBV7-6 to TRBJ2-3; D gene uncertain. The CDR3 loop spans 14 amino acids. V lost 2 bases and J 3 bases, leaving 9 bases between the germline ends. CDR1 is SGHVS, CDR2 FNYEAQ, per germline. The DNA for the CDR3 is TGTGCCAGCAGCTTAATATCTCTGACAGATACGCAGTATTTT. Translation gives CASSLISLTDTQYF.

This clone was detected once. The V gene is TRBV28, the J gene TRBJ1-3; no clear D gene. The CDR3 sequence is 12 residues long. Looked up from germline, CDR1 is MDHEN and CDR2 is SYDVKM. Trimming took off 6 bases at V and 4 bases at J, with 7 bases between the two ends. CDR3 DNA sequence: TGTGCCAGCAGCATACCCGGAAACACCATATATTTT. Amino acid sequence: CASSIPGNTIYF.

This chain links TRBV2 with TRBJ2-2; TRBD2 is a possible D gene (6 bases). The CDR3 sequence is 16 residues long. The germline V and J ends were trimmed by 6 bases and 5 bases, with 19 bases remaining between them. CDR1 is SNHLY and CDR2 is FYNNEI in the germline V gene. The CDR3 bases are TGTGCCAGCAGGGCGATTGTGGGGGAGGAAACCGGGGAGCTGTTTTTT. Encoded protein: CASRAIVGEETGELFF.

This clone was observed a single time. The chain links TRBV18 to TRBJ2-3; 9 nucleotides align to TRBD2. The CDR3 is 15 residues long. Trimming cost V 2 bases and J 5 bases; bases outside gene matches: 5. Germline assignment: CDR1 KGHSH and CDR2 LQKENI. In DNA form, the CDR3 reads TGTGCCAGCTCACCATCCCCTAGCGGGGAAGATACGCAGTATTTT. This sequence encodes CASSPSPSGEDTQYF.

The genes are TRBV30 and TRBJ2-7; 7 bases line up with TRBD1. V shed 6 bases, J shed 6 bases, and the junction held 5 bases outside the gene matches. CDR1 is GTSNPN, CDR2 SVGIG, per germline (reference sequence). This CDR3 is 11 amino acids long. The CDR3, as DNA: TGTGCCTGCGAAGCAGGGGGCGAGCAGTACTTC. This codes for CACEAGGEQYF.

The chain couples TRBV10-1 to TRBJ1-1; TRBD1 agrees at 11 bases. J lost 4 bases, V lost 6 bases, and 19 bases had no gene match. The CDR3 contains 19 residues. Looked up from germline, CDR1 is WNHNN and CDR2 is SYGVQD (reference sequence). The CDR3 DNA follows: TGCGCCAGCAGCCGGGCAGGCTCCCGGACAGGGGGCGTGGGCACTGAAGCTTTCTTT. Amino acids: CASSRAGSRTGGVGTEAFF.

Turning to this clone: Other DNA sequences in this specimen translate into the identical CDR3. The J gene is TRBJ1-1, the V gene TRBV5-1, with 8 bases aligning to TRBD1. CDR1 and CDR2 from the germline V gene are SGHRS and YFSETQ. V shed 4 bases and J 5 bases; nucleotides not matched to a gene: 4. The CDR3 extends over 13 amino acids. The CDR3 nucleotides are TGCGCCAGCAGCCCACAGGGGGGAACTGAAGCTTTCTTT. Encoded protein: CASSPQGGTEAFF.

The chain is built from TRBV11-3 and TRBJ2-7, with 7 bases identical to TRBD2. Germline-derived CDR1 and CDR2 are SGHNT and YENEEA. The CDR3 covers 15 residues. The V segment lost 5 bases and the J segment 2 bases; nucleotides outside the gene matches: 9. This CDR3 is CASSLGASGTYEQYF. The CDR3, as DNA: TGTGCCAGCAGCCTGGGCGCTAGCGGAACCTACGAGCAGTACTTC. The full variable domain, with the rest looked up from reference TRBV11-3 and TRBJ2-7, is EAGVVQSPRYKIIEKKQPVAFWCNPISGHNTLYWYLQNLGQGPELLIRYENEEAVDDSQLPKDRFSAERLKGVDSTLKIQPAELGDSAVYLCASSLGASGTYEQYFGPGTRLTVT.

The rearrangement links TRBV28 to TRBJ2-7, with TRBD2 matching 11 bases. V gave up 3 bases and J gave up 5 bases; unmatched junction bases: 6. The CDR3 covers 15 residues. The germline V gene has CDR1 MDHEN and CDR2 SYDVKM. The chain's CDR3 is CASSLTSGNRHEQYF. The CDR3 DNA follows: TGTGCCAGCAGTTTGACTAGCGGGAACCGTCACGAGCAGTACTTC.

The chain uses TRBV18 and TRBJ2-3, with D maybe TRBD2 (6 bases). The ends were cut back, 2 bases at V and 4 bases at J, with 13 bases in the middle. Germline values: CDR1 KGHSH, CDR2 LQKENI. The CDR3 is made up of 15 amino acids. CDR3 bases: TGTGCCAGCTCACCAGGGCGGGACGGTCCAGATACGCAGTATTTT. Residues: CASSPGRDGPDTQYF.

V and J are TRBV28 and TRBJ1-3; D call uncertain. Deletions cut 6 bases from V and 0 bases from J, with 12 bases between. The CDR3 has 15 residues. The germline V gene has CDR1 MDHEN and CDR2 SYDVKM. CDR3 bases: TGTGCCAGCAGGGACTACAGATTCTCTGGAAACACCATATATTTT. Protein product: CASRDYRFSGNTIYF.

The DNA of the CDR3 is TGTGCCAGCAGTCAACCGGGACAGGGAGGGGAAAAACTGTTTTTT. It encodes CASSQPGQGGEKLFF. The chain employs TRBV6-5 and TRBJ1-4; 9 bases align to TRBD1. The CDR3 is 15 amino acids. Losses at the gene ends were 5 bases for V and 8 bases for J; bases not matched to a gene: 9. Per the germline V gene, CDR1 is MNHEY and CDR2 is SVGAGI.

The CDR3 region has the DNA TGTGCCAGCTACAACAGGGGGCTAGCGGGCCGATACAATGAGCAGTTCTTC. This sequence encodes CASYNRGLAGRYNEQFF. The V gene is TRBV28, the J gene TRBJ2-1, with a possible D match to TRBD1 (9 bases). Germline-derived CDR1 and CDR2 are MDHEN and SYDVKM. Trimming cost V 8 bases and J 4 bases, with 24 bases left between them. This CDR3 has 17 residues. The full variable domain, its missing parts supplied by reference TRBV28 and TRBJ2-1, is DVKVTQSSRYLVKRTGEKVFLECVQDMDHENMFWYRQDPGLGLRLIYFSYDVKMKEKGDIPEGYSVSREKKERFSLILESASTNQTSMYLCASYNRGLAGRYNEQFFGPGTRLTVL.

The J gene is TRBJ2-2, the V gene TRBV19; 12 positions match TRBD2. The V and J ends lost 5 bases and 7 bases, in that order; junction bases with no gene match: 11. The CDR3 length is 17 residues. CDR1 and CDR2 from the germline V gene are LNHDA and SQIVND (reference sequence). Here the CDR3 reads CASSPGTSGFQFGELFF. In DNA form, the CDR3 reads TGTGCCAGTAGTCCCGGGACTAGCGGGTTCCAATTCGGGGAGCTGTTTTTT.

The chain carries TRBV7-2 and TRBJ2-7; 9 bases match TRBD1. This CDR3 region has 15 residues. J gave up 2 bases and V 4 bases, and 6 bases lay outside the gene matches. Germline CDR1 and CDR2: SGHTA and FQGNSA. Written as DNA, the CDR3 is TGTGCCAGCAGCTCTCCCGGGACAGGGACCTACGAGCAGTACTTC. Amino acid sequence: CASSSPGTGTYEQYF.